This T cell receptor beta chain is drawn from a study of cytomegalovirus exposure and HLA in healthy donors. Whole-study findings and limits: It was 150 to 200 TCR beta chains that were listed as cytomegalovirus-associated. Across HLA loci, a later analysis found differing TCR association rates, with DRB1 most and HLA-C fewest. A further, later analysis showed that HLA-associated TCR beta chains (compared with equally common others) were more clonally expanded. The classifier was said to identify cytomegalovirus status with high specificity and sensitivity.

Amplification used 60 Vbeta primers and 13 Jbeta primers. TCRdb's copy holds only in-frame clones and misses some; the assay was immunoSEQ multiplex PCR. Among approximately 180,000 clones listed, approximately 84% were seen once. In regard to this clone: Its antigen is unidentified.

Germline CDR1 reads MNHNY; CDR2 reads SVGAGI (reference sequence). The CDR3 extends over 16 amino acids. The V gene lost 2 bases and the J gene lost 3 bases, with 14 bases spanning the gap. The sequence derives from a girl aged 5-17 years in good health and CMV-seropositive. Sequencing input: PBMCs. This chain links TRBV6-6 with TRBJ1-5; D is perhaps TRBD1 (6 bases). The CDR3 reads CASSYTFGQINQPQHF. Written as DNA, the CDR3 is TGTGCCAGCAGTTACACCTTCGGACAGATCAATCAGCCCCAGCATTTT.